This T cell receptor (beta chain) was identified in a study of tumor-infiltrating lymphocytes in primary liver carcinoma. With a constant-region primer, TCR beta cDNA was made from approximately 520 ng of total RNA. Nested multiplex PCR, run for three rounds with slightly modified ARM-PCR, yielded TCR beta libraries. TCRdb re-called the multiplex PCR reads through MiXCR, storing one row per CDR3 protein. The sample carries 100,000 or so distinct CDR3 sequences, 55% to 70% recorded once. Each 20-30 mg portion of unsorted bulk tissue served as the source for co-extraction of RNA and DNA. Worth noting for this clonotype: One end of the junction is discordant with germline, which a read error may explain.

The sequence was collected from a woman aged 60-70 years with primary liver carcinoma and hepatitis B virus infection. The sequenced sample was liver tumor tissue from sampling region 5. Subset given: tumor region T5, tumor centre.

The CDR3 nucleotides are TGTGCCAGCAGCCAAATACCGAGAGGGAAGGGAAACACCATATACTTT. It encodes CASSQIPRGKGNTIYF. The J gene is TRBJ1-3, the V gene TRBV11-3; no reliable D call. The V gene's germline CDR1 is SGHNT and CDR2 YENEEA. The CDR3 consists of 16 residues. The complete variable domain, with remaining parts taken from reference TRBV11-3 and TRBJ1-3, reads EAGVVQSPRYKIIEKKQPVAFWCNPISGHNTLYWYLQNLGQGPELLIRYENEEAVDDSQLPKDRFSAERLKGVDSTLKIQPAELGDSAVYLCASSQIPRGKGNTIYFGEGSWLTVV.